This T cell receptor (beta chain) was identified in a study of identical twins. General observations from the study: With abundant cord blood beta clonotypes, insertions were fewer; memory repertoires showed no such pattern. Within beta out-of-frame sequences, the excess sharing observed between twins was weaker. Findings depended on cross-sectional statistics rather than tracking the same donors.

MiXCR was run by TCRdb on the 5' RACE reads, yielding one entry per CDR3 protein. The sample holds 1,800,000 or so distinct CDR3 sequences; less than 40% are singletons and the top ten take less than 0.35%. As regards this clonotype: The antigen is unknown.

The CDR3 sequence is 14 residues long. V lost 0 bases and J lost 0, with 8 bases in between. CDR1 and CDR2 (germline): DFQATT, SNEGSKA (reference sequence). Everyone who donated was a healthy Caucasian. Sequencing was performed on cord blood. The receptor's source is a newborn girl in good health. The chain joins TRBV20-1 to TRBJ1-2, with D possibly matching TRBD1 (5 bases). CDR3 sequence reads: CSARDQGPNYGYTF. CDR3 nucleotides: TGCAGTGCTAGAGATCAGGGACCTAACTATGGCTACACCTTC.